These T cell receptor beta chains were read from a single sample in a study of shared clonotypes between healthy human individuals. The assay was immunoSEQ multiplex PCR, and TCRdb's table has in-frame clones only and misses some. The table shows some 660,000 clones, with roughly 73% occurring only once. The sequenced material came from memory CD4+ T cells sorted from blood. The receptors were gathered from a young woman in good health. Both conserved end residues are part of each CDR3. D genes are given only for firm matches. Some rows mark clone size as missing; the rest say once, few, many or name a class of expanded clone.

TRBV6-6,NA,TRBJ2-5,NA,TGTGCCAGCAGTCCTTCGACTGGGATCGAGACCCAGTACTTC,CASSPSTGIETQYF
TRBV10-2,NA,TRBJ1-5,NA,TGCGCCAGCAGTGAGTCAAGGGTGTCGGATCAGCCCCAGCATTTT,CASSESRVSDQPQHF
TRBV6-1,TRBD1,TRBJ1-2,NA,TGTGCCAGCAGTCTGGACAGGCGCAACACCTTC,CASSLDRRNTF
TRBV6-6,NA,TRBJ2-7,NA,TGTGCCAGCAGTTCTGAGACAGGATCATACGAGCAGTACTTC,CASSSETGSYEQYF
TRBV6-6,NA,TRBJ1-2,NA,TGTGCCAGCAGTTATCAGGGAGACCACTATGGCTACACCTTC,CASSYQGDHYGYTF
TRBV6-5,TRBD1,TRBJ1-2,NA,TGTGCCAGCAGTACCCTGACAGGGGCCCAAGGCTACACCTTC,CASSTLTGAQGYTF
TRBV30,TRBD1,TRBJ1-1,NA,TGTGCCTGGGACCGCGGGACAGCGAACACTGAAGCTTTCTTT,CAWDRGTANTEAFF
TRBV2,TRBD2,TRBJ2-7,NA,TGTGCCAGCAGTGAGTCGACTAGCGGGAGACGAGAGCAGTACTTC,CASSESTSGRREQYF
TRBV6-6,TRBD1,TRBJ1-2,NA,TGTGCCAGCACCCTACAGGGGGCGGACTATGGCTACACCTTC,CASTLQGADYGYTF
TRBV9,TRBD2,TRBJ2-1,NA,TGTGCCAGCAGCACCCGGACTAGCGTAAGTGAGCAGTTCTTC,CASSTRTSVSEQFF
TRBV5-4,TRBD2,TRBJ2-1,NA,TGTGCCAGCAGCTTGGCCGGGGGGAATGAGCAGTTCTTC,CASSLAGGNEQFF
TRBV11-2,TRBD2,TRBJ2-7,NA,TGTGCCAGCAGCACCGGACTAGCGGTTTACGAGCAGTACTTC,CASSTGLAVYEQYF
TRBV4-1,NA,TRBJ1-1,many,TGCGCCAGCAGCCGAGGGGAGGGGGAAGCTTTCTTT,CASSRGEGEAFF
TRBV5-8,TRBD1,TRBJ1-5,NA,TGTGCCAGCAGTTCACAGGGGGCGCGAAACAATCAGCCCCAGCATTTT,CASSSQGARNNQPQHF
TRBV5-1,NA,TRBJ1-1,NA,TGCGCCAGCAGCTTGGTAGGGGCACACACTGAAGCTTTCTTT,CASSLVGAHTEAFF
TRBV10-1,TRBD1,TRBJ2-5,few,TGCGCCAGCAGTGATGGCGGGACAGGGCATCAAGAGACCCAGTACTTC,CASSDGGTGHQETQYF
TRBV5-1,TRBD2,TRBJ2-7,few,TGCGCCAGCAGCTTGGCCGGGACTAGTAACGAGCAGTACTTC,CASSLAGTSNEQYF
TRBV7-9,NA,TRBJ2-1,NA,TGTGCCAGCACCGGGACTCCTCAAGGTGAGCAGTTCTTC,CASTGTPQGEQFF
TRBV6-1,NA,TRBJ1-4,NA,TGTGCCAGCAGGGACAGCTACGAAAAACTGTTTTTT,CASRDSYEKLFF
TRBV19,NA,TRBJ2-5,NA,TGTGCCAGTAGAGGTAACGGGAAAGAGACCCAGTACTTC,CASRGNGKETQYF
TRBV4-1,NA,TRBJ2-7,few,TGCGCCAGCAGCCAAGTGGACCCTACAGGGACGTTGTTCTACGAGCAGTACTTC,CASSQVDPTGTLFYEQYF
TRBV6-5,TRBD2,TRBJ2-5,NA,TGTGCCAGCAGTTCACTAGCGGGAGGGCTGAACACCCAGTACTTC,CASSSLAGGLNTQYF
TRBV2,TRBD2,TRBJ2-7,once,TGTGCCAGCAGCGAACAACTAGCGGGAGTGAGAAGGTACGAGCAGTACTTC,CASSEQLAGVRRYEQYF
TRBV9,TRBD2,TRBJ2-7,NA,TGTGCCAGCAGCGTAGCGGGAAGCGGGAGTAACTACGAGCAGTACTTC,CASSVAGSGSNYEQYF
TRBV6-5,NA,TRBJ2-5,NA,TGTGCCAGCAGTGGAGGGGTCGGGCCGACAGAGACCCAGTACTTC,CASSGGVGPTETQYF
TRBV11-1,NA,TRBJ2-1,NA,TGTGCCAGCGCCACCGAGGGGACGGTCGATGAGCAGTTCTTC,CASATEGTVDEQFF
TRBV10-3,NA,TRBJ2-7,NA,TGTGCCATCAGTGAGGACCGGGACATCGCCTACGAGCAGTACTTC,CAISEDRDIAYEQYF
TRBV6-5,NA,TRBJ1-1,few,TGTGCCAGCAGTTACTCGGGGGGACCGAACACTGAAGCTTTCTTT,CASSYSGGPNTEAFF